The 16 T cell receptor beta chains listed next were all sequenced from one sample in a study of Ad26.COV2.S vaccination and SARS-CoV-2 variants. Profiled with immunoSEQ multiplex PCR; TCRdb holds only in-frame clones, not every one. The sample shows more than 400,000 clones, around 91% of them seen only once. Described treatment: 19 received Ad26.COV2.S at low or high dose, single or two shots; 5 received placebo; per-sample allocation not given. It was on day 63 after the first vaccine or placebo injection that samples were taken. Sequencing used peripheral blood, obtained in a trial of Ad26.COV2.S vaccine versus placebo. The source is a person between 18 and 65 years old who received the Ad26.COV2.S COVID-19 vaccine or a placebo.

The rearrangement joins TRBV6-1 to TRBJ2-7; D remains unclear. Trimming removed 1 base from V and 2 bases from J, with 12 bases in between. Germline CDR1 MNHNS, CDR2 SASEGT. The CDR3 extends over 15 amino acids. CDR3 in DNA: TGTGCCAGCAGTGAAGGTCCCGGACGGGCCTACGAGCAGTACTTC. Its protein product is CASSEGPGRAYEQYF.

V usage is TRBV2 and J usage is TRBJ1-2; unclear D gene. The CDR3 sequence is 13 residues long. CDR1 and CDR2 from the germline V gene are SNHLY and FYNNEI. V was clipped by 6 bases and J by 3 bases, with 11 bases between them. The CDR3 sequence is CASSPSRDYGYTF. The CDR3 bases are TGTGCCAGCAGCCCCAGCAGAGACTATGGCTACACCTTC.

This clone was recorded only once. The V and J genes are TRBV4-2 and TRBJ1-1; 8 bases fit TRBD1. Germline loops: CDR1 LGHNA, CDR2 YNFKEQ. This CDR3 region has 15 residues. J lost 5 bases, V lost 2 bases, and 7 bases had no gene match. CDR3 coding DNA: TGTGCCAGCAGCCAACGACAGGGGAGAGGAACTGAAGCTTTCTTT. This encodes CASSQRQGRGTEAFF.

V usage is TRBV15 and J usage is TRBJ1-5; 9 bases agree with TRBD1. CDR1 is LNHNV, CDR2 YYDKDF, per germline (reference sequence). The CDR3 loop spans 16 amino acids. V lost 0 bases, J lost 5 bases, and 5 bases stayed unmatched. The CDR3 reads CATSREGQGFDQPQHF. CDR3 nucleotide sequence: TGTGCCACCAGCAGAGAGGGACAGGGCTTCGATCAGCCCCAGCATTTT.

This clone was picked up a small number of times. The V call is TRBV27, the J call TRBJ2-7, with D perhaps TRBD1 or TRBD2 (5 bases each). V gave up 0 bases and J gave up 2 bases, with 8 bases separating them. Germline V gene lookup returns CDR1 MNHEY and CDR2 SMNVEV (reference sequence). The CDR3 has 14 amino acids. The CDR3 sequence: CASSLSQGPYEQYF. DNA of the CDR3: TGTGCCAGCAGTTTATCCCAGGGACCCTACGAGCAGTACTTC.

The chain links TRBV27 to TRBJ2-7; 9 nucleotides match TRBD2. Germline CDR1 and CDR2: MNHEY and SMNVEV (reference sequence). The junction had 8 bases not matched to a gene; V was cut back by 1 base and J by 4 bases. The CDR3 is made up of 16 amino acids. The CDR3 region has the DNA TGTGCCAGCAGTTTATACTGGCGGGAGGGTCCGTACGAGCAGTACTTC. The encoded protein is CASSLYWREGPYEQYF.

V is TRBV19 and J is TRBJ2-2, with 8 bases that match TRBD2. The V gene end was trimmed by 0 bases and the J gene end by 4 bases; junction bases not matched to a gene: 7. The germline V gene has CDR1 LNHDA and CDR2 SQIVND (reference sequence). The CDR3 has 17 residues. CDR3 residues: CASSIEREVVGTGELFF. For the CDR3, the DNA is TGTGCCAGTAGTATAGAGCGGGAGGTAGTTGGCACCGGGGAGCTGTTTTTT.

V and J are TRBV28 and TRBJ1-2, with a weak D call TRBD1 (6 bases). Trimming stripped 8 bases from V and 0 bases from J, with 13 bases between. CDR1 and CDR2 (germline): MDHEN, SYDVKM. This CDR3 contains 14 residues. The CDR3 protein is CASLKQGANYGYTF. The CDR3 coding sequence is TGTGCCAGCCTCAAACAGGGAGCTAACTATGGCTACACCTTC.

The CDR3 bases are TGTGCCAGCTCACCACACCCGGGGGGTGACACTGAAGCTTTCTTT. This codes for CASSPHPGGDTEAFF. The V gene is TRBV18, the J gene TRBJ1-1, with D perhaps TRBD1 (5 bases). The CDR3 runs 15 residues. The V gene lost 1 base and the J gene lost 3 bases, with 12 bases spanning the gap. Germline V gives CDR1 KGHSH, CDR2 LQKENI.

CDR3 region: CASSIVVDEQFF. The CDR3 DNA follows: TGTGCCAGCAGCATAGTCGTGGATGAGCAGTTCTTC. The chain uses TRBV7-9 and TRBJ2-1; no reliable D call. CDR1 is SEHNR, CDR2 FQNEAQ, per germline (reference sequence). Trimming left V 5 bases short and J 8 bases short, with 10 bases between. CDR3 length: 12 residues. The full variable domain, in which reference TRBV7-9 and TRBJ2-1 provide the parts outside the CDR3, is DTGVSQNPRHKITKRGQNVTFRCDPISEHNRLYWYRQTLGQGPEFLTYFQNEAQLEKSRLLSDRFSAERPKGSFSTLEIQRTEQGDSAMYLCASSIVVDEQFFGPGTRLTVL.

The chain couples TRBV7-9 to TRBJ1-1; possible D gene TRBD1, 6 bases. The CDR3 consists of 17 residues. V was trimmed by 5 bases and J by 4 bases, leaving 23 bases between them. CDR1 is SEHNR, CDR2 FQNEAQ, per germline (reference sequence). CDR3 coding DNA: TGTGCCAGCAGCCGTACAGGGCCCACTATCGGGGGCACTGAAGCTTTCTTT. Its translation is CASSRTGPTIGGTEAFF.

In its sample, this clone was seen a few times. Other DNA sequences from this sample encode an identical CDR3 as well. J is TRBJ1-5 and V is TRBV30; 7 positions agree with TRBD1. Trimming cost V 3 bases and J 2 bases; bases outside gene matches: 1. The germline CDR1 and CDR2 sequences are GTSNPN and SVGIG (reference sequence). This CDR3 is 13 amino acids long. This chain's CDR3 is CAWSDRGNQPQHF. DNA for the CDR3: TGTGCCTGGAGCGACAGGGGCAATCAGCCCCAGCATTTT. Full variable domain (outside the CDR3, taken from reference TRBV30 and TRBJ1-5): SQTIHQWPATLVQPVGSPLSLECTVEGTSNPNLYWYRQAAGRGLQLLFYSVGIGQISSEVPQNLSASRPQDRQFILSSKKLLLSDSGFYLCAWSDRGNQPQHFGDGTRLSIL.

The chain links TRBV2 to TRBJ2-7; D may correspond to TRBD1 or TRBD2 (5 bases each). Germline V lookup: CDR1 SNHLY, CDR2 FYNNEI. V was trimmed by 6 bases and J by 0 bases, leaving 12 bases between them. This CDR3 is built from 14 residues. CDR3 loop: CASRRDESSYEQYF. DNA for the CDR3: TGTGCCAGCAGACGGGACGAGAGCTCCTACGAGCAGTACTTC. The complete variable domain, with remaining parts taken from reference TRBV2 and TRBJ2-7, reads EPEVTQTPSHQVTQMGQEVILRCVPISNHLYFYWYRQILGQKVEFLVSFYNNEISEKSEIFDDQFSVERPDGSNFTLKIRSTKLEDSAMYFCASRRDESSYEQYFGPGTRLTVT.

This clone was picked up one time. The V gene is TRBV29-1, the J gene TRBJ2-5; no firm D call. This CDR3 contains 12 residues. Deletions cut 6 bases from V and 3 bases from J, with 11 bases between. Germline V gene lookup returns CDR1 SQVTM and CDR2 ANQGSEA. The CDR3 DNA reads as TGCAGCGTACCGACACGAAAAGAGACCCAGTACTTC. Translation: CSVPTRKETQYF.

This chain joins TRBV27 and TRBJ2-3; TRBD2 aligns across 12 bases. The CDR3 totals 18 residues. Germline trimming cut 5 bases from V and 7 bases from J; bases unmatched to any gene: 16. From germline, CDR1 is MNHEY and CDR2 SMNVEV (reference sequence). DNA for the CDR3: TGTGCCAGCAGTGCCCCGACCCCTCTAGCGGGAGGGCTGAATACGCAGTATTTT. Translation gives CASSAPTPLAGGLNTQYF.

This chain connects TRBV6-6 to TRBJ1-1; D might be TRBD1 (6 bases). V lost 2 bases, J lost 4 bases, and 11 bases lay in between. Germline V gene lookup returns CDR1 MNHNY and CDR2 SVGAGI (reference sequence). This CDR3 spans 14 amino acids. CDR3: CASSYDRTGTEAFF. The CDR3 region has the DNA TGTGCCAGCAGTTACGACAGGACGGGCACTGAAGCTTTCTTT.